The sequence of this T cell receptor beta chain was determined in a study of blood T cell repertoires in COVID-19. Study-wide background: Samples came from the United States, Italy and Spain, spanning acute and convalescent COVID-19. In each case, the material was cDNA or gDNA derived from T cells, B-cell-depleted T cells, or PBMCs.

Comment on this clone: Its ends do not fully match the called genes, so a read error is possible.

Study processing details: The authors estimated nucleated cell counts from reference gene primer amplification. Assay: immunoSEQ multiplex PCR; the TCRdb copy retains only in-frame clones and omits some. Clone size and V and J calls were adopted from that table, with D and trimming inferred from the DNA. In the table there are 150,000 or so clones, approximately 83% of which are singletons. Sequencing input: peripheral blood. The TCR originated in a woman aged 55-69 years with acute or convalescent COVID-19.

Written as DNA, the CDR3 is TGTGTCAGCCGGGCGGGGGCGGTGGGCCCCTCTGGGGCCAACGTCCTGACTTTC. Translation gives CVSRAGAVGPSGANVLTF. This chain joins TRBV3-1 (or the pseudogene TRBV3-2) and TRBJ2-6, with TRBD2 as a possible D gene (7 bases). CDR1 is LGHDT, CDR2 YNNKEL, per germline (reference sequence). The CDR3 consists of 18 residues.